This T cell receptor (beta chain) emerged from a study of memory CD4+ T cells and cytomegalovirus serostatus. Study-level results: The CMV-associated TCR signature appears largely within the CD4+ memory repertoire.

On this clone: Its specificity is not known.

The sort gate was single viable CD3+CD4+CD8-CD45RO+ cells for memory CD4+ T cells. As originally analysed: After removing out-of-frame reads, around 2 million distinct TCRbeta sequences remained. Here immunoSEQ multiplex PCR was the method, and the copy in TCRdb shows in-frame clones only, minus some. The V and J calls and clone size come from that table; D and trimming were worked out from the DNA. Of about 59,000 clones listed, around 80% are singletons. V dropped 5 bases and J dropped 7 bases, with 17 bases sitting between them. The germline V gene encodes CDR1 SGHTA and CDR2 FQGNSA. There are 15 residues in the CDR3.

This sequence originates from an adult in good health and CMV-seronegative. Some clones in this sample may be carry-over from other donors' samples. Sequenced input: memory CD4+ T cells from blood. The V call is TRBV7-2, the J call TRBJ2-2; perhaps TRBD1 as D (6 bases). Here the CDR3 reads CASSLRQGRVGELFF. In nucleotides, the CDR3 is TGTGCCAGCAGCCTGAGGCAGGGGCGTGTCGGGGAGCTGTTTTTT.